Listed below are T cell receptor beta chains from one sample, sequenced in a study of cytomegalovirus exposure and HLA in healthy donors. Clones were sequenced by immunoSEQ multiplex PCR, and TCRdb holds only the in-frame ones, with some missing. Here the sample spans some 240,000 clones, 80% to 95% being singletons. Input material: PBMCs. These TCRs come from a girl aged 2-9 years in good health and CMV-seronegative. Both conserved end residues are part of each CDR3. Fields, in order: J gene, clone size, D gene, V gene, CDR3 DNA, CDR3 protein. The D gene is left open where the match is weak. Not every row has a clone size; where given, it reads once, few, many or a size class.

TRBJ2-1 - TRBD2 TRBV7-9 TGTGCCAGCAGCACCGGGACTAGCGGGATTAGGGGGCAGTTCTTC CASSTGTSGIRGQFF
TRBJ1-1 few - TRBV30 TGTGCCTGGAGAGCCTCTGCTATGAACACTGAAGCTTTCTTT CAWRASAMNTEAFF
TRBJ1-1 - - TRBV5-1 TGCGCCAGCAGCCCCTGGGCGGGGGGAGCGGGCGTAATGAACACTGAAGCTTTCTTT CASSPWAGGAGVMNTEAFF
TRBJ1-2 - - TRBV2 TGTGCCAGCAGTCCGGTTTTGGAGGGACTAAACTTC CASSPVLEGLNF
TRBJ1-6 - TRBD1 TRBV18 TGTGCCAGCTCATCAATACCCGGGACAGTCCCTTCACCCCTCCACTTT CASSSIPGTVPSPLHF
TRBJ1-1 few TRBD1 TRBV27 TGTGCCAGCAGGTTAACAGGGGGCTGGTCGGAAGCTTTCTTT CASRLTGGWSEAFF
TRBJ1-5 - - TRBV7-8 TGTGCCAGCAGCAATACCGGGACACAAGATTCGTATAGCAATCAGCCCCAGCATTTT CASSNTGTQDSYSNQPQHF
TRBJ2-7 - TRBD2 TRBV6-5 TGTGCCAGCAGTTCCACCGGACTAGCGGGGGTCGAGCAGTACTTC CASSSTGLAGVEQYF
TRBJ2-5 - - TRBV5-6 TGTGCCAGCAGCTTGGCAGAAAGAGAGACCCAGTACTTC CASSLAERETQYF
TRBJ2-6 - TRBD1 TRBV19 TGTGCCAGTAGTAAAGGACAGGGCCACTCTGGGGCCAACGTCCTGACTTTC CASSKGQGHSGANVLTF
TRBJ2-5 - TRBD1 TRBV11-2 TGTGCCAGCAGCTTCGACAGGGCTGGGCGAGAGACCCAGTACTTC CASSFDRAGRETQYF
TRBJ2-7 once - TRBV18 TGTGCCAGCTCAGTAAGACAGAAGGACTACGAGCAGTACTTC CASSVRQKDYEQYF
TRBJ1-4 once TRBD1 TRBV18 TGTGCCAGCTCACCCGGGAGGAACAGGGGGCGCCTGGAGGAAAAACTGTTTTTT CASSPGRNRGRLEEKLFF
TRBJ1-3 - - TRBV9 TGTGCCAGCAGCCCCCGGACGTCGAGCAGGGGTGGCGGAAACACCATATATTTT CASSPRTSSRGGGNTIYF
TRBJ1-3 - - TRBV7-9 TGTGCCAGCAGCGAACCCGGTGGAAACACCATATATTTT CASSEPGGNTIYF
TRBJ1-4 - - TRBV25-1 TGTGCCAGCAGTGTTTCTTCAACTAATGAAAAACTGTTTTTT CASSVSSTNEKLFF
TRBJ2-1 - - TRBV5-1 TGCGCCAGCAGCGCACTAGGGCAAACTGAGCAGTTCTTC CASSALGQTEQFF
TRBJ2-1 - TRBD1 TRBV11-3 TGTGCCAGCGTCGGGACAGACAATGAGCAGTTCTTC CASVGTDNEQFF
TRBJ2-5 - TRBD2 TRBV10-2 TGCGCCAGCAGAGGACTAGCGGGAGGCAGCCAAGAGACCCAGTACTTC CASRGLAGGSQETQYF
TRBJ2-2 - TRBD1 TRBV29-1 TGCAGCGCCCCGGGACAGGGGGCAAGCACCGGGGAGCTGTTTTTT CSAPGQGASTGELFF
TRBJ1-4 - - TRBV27 TGTGCCAGCAGTTTTCTATCCCGAGGGGAAAAACTGTTTTTT CASSFLSRGEKLFF
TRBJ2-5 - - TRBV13 TGTGCCAGCAGCTCCCCGGGACTCCAAGAGACCCAGTACTTC CASSSPGLQETQYF
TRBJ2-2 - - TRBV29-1 TGCAGCGTTGATTCGAGGACCGGGGAGCTGTTTTTT CSVDSRTGELFF
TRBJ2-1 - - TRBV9 TGTGCCAGCAGCCTTTGGGGCGGGACTTACAATGAGCAGTTCTTC CASSLWGGTYNEQFF
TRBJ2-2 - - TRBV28 TGTGCCAGCATTCCCTCAGGGAACACCGGGGAGCTGTTTTTT CASIPSGNTGELFF
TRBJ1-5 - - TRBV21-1 TGTGCCAGCAGCATGCGGGACAGGGGAGGAGGATCCCGGGGCAATCAGCCCCAGCATTTT CASSMRDRGGGSRGNQPQHF
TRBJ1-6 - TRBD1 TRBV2 TGTGCCCGACAGGGCGTTAATTCACCCCTCCACTTT CARQGVNSPLHF
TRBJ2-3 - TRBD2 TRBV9 TGTGCCAGCAGCGCCGGTGGACTAGCGGGAACAGATACGCAGTATTTT CASSAGGLAGTDTQYF
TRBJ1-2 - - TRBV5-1 TGCGCCAGCAGCTTGTCTCCCCAGACGGACACCGCTAACTATGGCTACACCTTC CASSLSPQTDTANYGYTF
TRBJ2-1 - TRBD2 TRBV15 TGTGCCACCAGCATTAGCGGGGGGCTTGGGTACAATGAGCAGTTCTTC CATSISGGLGYNEQFF
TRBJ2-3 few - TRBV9 TGTGCCAGCAGCGTAGGTGGGGCCCGGGTCACAGATACGCAGTATTTT CASSVGGARVTDTQYF
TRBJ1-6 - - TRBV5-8 TGTGCCAGCAGCTTGGATCTTCAGGGGTCCTACAATTCACCCCTCCACTTT CASSLDLQGSYNSPLHF
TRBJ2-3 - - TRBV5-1 TGCGCCAGCGCGGGAGATACGCAGTATTTT CASAGDTQYF
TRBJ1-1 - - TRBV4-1 TGCGCCAGCAGCCAGATTAGCATGGGGAGCACTGAAGCTTTCTTT CASSQISMGSTEAFF
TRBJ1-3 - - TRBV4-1 TGCGCCAGCAGCCAAGTAGCGGGGAACGGGGACACCATATATTTT CASSQVAGNGDTIYF
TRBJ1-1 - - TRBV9 TGTGCCAGCAGCGTCACCGCCGCAGGGGTGAACACTGAAGCTTTCTTT CASSVTAAGVNTEAFF